Listed here are 8 T cell receptor beta chains from one sample, sequenced in a study of metastatic and nonmetastatic thyroid tumors. There were no patients who had received any treatment before thyroid surgery. Using MiXCR, TCRdb re-called clones from the PCR reads. The repertoire holds under 100,000 clones, with 8.6% as singletons. Source material: blood. Receptor source: a female donor with papillary thyroid cancer or a benign thyroid nodule (not recorded which). Some clones in this sample may be carry-over from other donors' samples.

This clone was recorded at least ten times. The rearrangement uses TRBV27 and TRBJ2-2; the D gene is possibly TRBD1 (5 bases). This CDR3 contains 14 residues. V was trimmed by 8 bases and J by 5 bases, leaving 15 bases between them. CDR1 and CDR2 from the germline V gene are MNHEY and SMNVEV (reference sequence). In DNA form, the CDR3 reads TGTGCCAGCGGTTATAGGGGTGATACCGGGGAGCTGTTTTTT. Encoded protein: CASGYRGDTGELFF.

This clone was detected many times. The rearrangement uses TRBV29-1 and TRBJ1-1; D call uncertain. The CDR3 spans 12 residues. CDR1 is SQVTM, CDR2 ANQGSEA, per germline. V was shortened by 3 bases and J by 1 base, with 6 bases between the two germline ends. The CDR3 nucleotides are TGCAGCGTTGAGCGGGAGAACACTGAAGCTTTCTTT. It specifies CSVERENTEAFF.

In its sample, this clone was seen many times. The J gene is TRBJ2-7, the V gene TRBV20-1; 8 bases align to TRBD1. Germline V gene lookup returns CDR1 DFQATT and CDR2 SNEGSKA (reference sequence). The length of the CDR3 is 12 residues. The trim removed 5 bases at V and 4 bases at J, leaving 4 bases unmatched. CDR3 protein: CSAATGGYEQYF. CDR3 coding DNA: TGCAGTGCTGCAACAGGGGGTTACGAGCAGTACTTC.

The chain recombines TRBV27 with TRBJ1-5; D is possibly TRBD1 (6 bases). This CDR3 contains 17 residues. The germline V gene encodes CDR1 MNHEY and CDR2 SMNVEV (reference sequence). The V end lost 0 bases, the J end lost 0 bases, and 12 bases lay between the germline ends. CDR3 nucleotides: TGTGCCAGCAGTTTATCTTCCTGGACAGCTAGCAATCAGCCCCAGCATTTT. It encodes CASSLSSWTASNQPQHF.

There are many counts of this clone. The J gene is TRBJ2-3, the V gene TRBV6-4; D is tentatively TRBD1 or TRBD2 (5 bases each). V lost 6 bases and J lost 2, with 12 bases in between. This CDR3 contains 14 residues. Germline assignment: CDR1 MRHNA and CDR2 SNTAGT. This CDR3 is CASSRDGNTDTQYF. DNA of the CDR3: TGTGCCAGCAGCCGGGACGGCAACACAGATACGCAGTATTTT.

In this sample, this clone turned up many times. The chain carries TRBV13 and TRBJ1-5; D is perhaps TRBD1 (5 bases). The CDR3 spans 14 residues. The ends were cut back, 5 bases at V and 5 bases at J, with 13 bases in the middle. Germline CDR1 and CDR2: PRHDT and FYEKMQ (reference sequence). Here the CDR3 DNA reads TGTGCCAGCAGCCGCGGACACTTTGATCAGCCCCAGCATTTT. This codes for CASSRGHFDQPQHF.

This clone was detected ten times or more. The rearrangement links TRBV7-3 to TRBJ2-6; either TRBD1 or TRBD2 may fit D (5 bases each). Per germline, CDR1 SGHTA and CDR2 FQGTGA. Trimming left V 4 bases short and J 0 bases short, with 7 bases between. This CDR3 contains 15 residues. CDR3 in amino acids: CASSSGPSGANVLTF. DNA for the CDR3: TGTGCCAGCAGCTCGGGGCCCTCTGGGGCCAACGTCCTGACTTTC.

Ten or more counts support this clone. J is TRBJ1-6 and V is TRBV28; no clear D. The V gene's germline CDR1 is MDHEN and CDR2 SYDVKM. The CDR3 spans 12 residues. The germline V and J ends were trimmed by 6 bases and 8 bases, with 8 bases remaining between them. CDR3 sequence: CASSLGYSPLHF. CDR3 DNA: TGTGCCAGCAGCCTCGGCTATTCACCCCTCCACTTT.